The 27 T cell receptor beta chains reported below all come from one sample, sequenced in a study of blood T cell repertoires in COVID-19. The protocol was immunoSEQ multiplex PCR, while the TCRdb copy is restricted to in-frame clones and leaves out a portion. Here the sample spans about 220,000 clones, approximately 84% being singletons. The source material was peripheral blood. All receptors derive from a man aged 35 to 55 with active or convalescent COVID-19.

This clone has a single count. The V gene is TRBV14, the J gene TRBJ2-7; D is uncertain. This CDR3 is 15 amino acids long. The germline V gene encodes CDR1 SGHDN and CDR2 FVKESK. V shed 0 bases and J shed 2 bases, with 11 bases lying between them. CDR3 sequence: CASSQDNEFTYEQYF. DNA of the CDR3: TGTGCCAGCAGCCAAGATAATGAGTTTACCTACGAGCAGTACTTC. Using reference TRBV14 and TRBJ2-7 for the parts outside the CDR3, the full variable domain is EAGVTQFPSHSVIEKGQTVTLRCDPISGHDNLYWYRRVMGKEIKFLLHFVKESKQDESGMPNNRFLAERTGGTYSTLKVQPAELEDSGVYFCASSQDNEFTYEQYFGPGTRLTVT.

The rearrangement joins TRBV12-3 or TRBV12-4 to TRBJ1-5; D call uncertain. This CDR3 is built from 13 residues. Between the trimmed V and J ends, which lost 4 bases and 9 bases, there was a span of 13 bases. CDR3 nucleotide sequence: TGTGCCAGCAGTTCCCTCTCCCCAGGGCCCCAGCATTTT. Residues: CASSSLSPGPQHF.

V and J are TRBV7-9 and TRBJ2-7; 11 nucleotides line up with TRBD2. J lost 4 bases, V lost 3 bases, and 17 bases had no gene match. This CDR3 spans 19 amino acids. CDR1 and CDR2 from the germline V gene are SEHNR and FQNEAQ (reference sequence). In DNA form, the CDR3 reads TGTGCCAGCAGCTTCCCTTCAGAGGTCCATAGCGGGGGGGTGTACGAGCAGTACTTC. Its translation: CASSFPSEVHSGGVYEQYF. The full variable domain, rest sourced from reference TRBV7-9 and TRBJ2-7, is DTGVSQNPRHKITKRGQNVTFRCDPISEHNRLYWYRQTLGQGPEFLTYFQNEAQLEKSRLLSDRFSAERPKGSFSTLEIQRTEQGDSAMYLCASSFPSEVHSGGVYEQYFGPGTRLTVT.

The chain couples TRBV25-1 to TRBJ2-2; 9 bases agree with TRBD1. The CDR3 length is 17 residues. The trim removed 5 bases at V and 5 bases at J, leaving 12 bases unmatched. Germline V gives CDR1 MGHDK, CDR2 SYGVNS. In nucleotides, the CDR3 is TGTGCCAGCAGTAAAGGTTGGGACAGGGCGTGGACCGGGGAGCTGTTTTTT. Translating it yields CASSKGWDRAWTGELFF.

This chain uses TRBV25-1 with TRBJ2-7, with D perhaps matching TRBD1 (5 bases). Trimming took off 4 bases at V and 0 bases at J, with 7 bases between the two ends. CDR1 is MGHDK, CDR2 SYGVNS, per germline. The CDR3 runs to 13 residues. The CDR3 is CASSGGTSYEQYF. CDR3 DNA sequence: TGTGCCAGCAGTGGGGGCACCTCCTACGAGCAGTACTTC.

The chain employs TRBV18 and TRBJ1-4, with 9 bases aligning to TRBD1. Germline CDR1 KGHSH, CDR2 LQKENI. The CDR3 runs to 16 residues. J was trimmed by 7 bases and V by 5 bases; bases with no gene match: 11. The CDR3 DNA sequence: TGTGCCAGCTCAGCGATGGGACAGGGCGAGGGTGAAAAACTGTTTTTT. It encodes CASSAMGQGEGEKLFF.

The gene calls are TRBV14 and TRBJ2-3; TRBD2 matches 8 bases. Germline CDR1 is SGHDN and CDR2 is FVKESK. Losses at the gene ends were 6 bases for V and 6 bases for J; bases not matched to a gene: 14. The CDR3 runs 16 residues. In nucleotides, the CDR3 is TGTGCCAGCAGTCCCTCCGCTCGGGGGGGATGGGATACGCAGTATTTT. Translating it yields CASSPSARGGWDTQYF.

The chain recombines TRBV5-3 with TRBJ1-1, with D tentatively TRBD1 (5 bases). TRBV5-3 is filed as an ORF, its function uncertain. Between the trimmed V and J ends, which lost 4 bases and 0 bases, there was a span of 16 bases. The CDR3 is 16 residues long. The CDR3 nucleotides read TGTGCCAGAAGCGCGCGGACACGCCAACTGAACACTGAAGCTTTCTTT. Translation: CARSARTRQLNTEAFF.

This chain connects TRBV7-2 to TRBJ2-1; a possible D gene is TRBD1 (6 bases). Germline CDR1 SGHTA, CDR2 FQGNSA. V was pared by 5 bases and J by 0 bases, with 14 bases between. The CDR3 length is 16 residues. The CDR3 DNA follows: TGTGCCAGCAGCCCTAGGGGGAAGAGCTCCTACAATGAGCAGTTCTTC. Translation: CASSPRGKSSYNEQFF.

The J gene is TRBJ1-1, the V gene TRBV29-1; D perhaps matches TRBD1 (6 bases). V shed 6 bases and J shed 4 bases, with 12 bases lying between them. Per germline, CDR1 SQVTM and CDR2 ANQGSEA. CDR3 size: 12 residues. The CDR3 is CSVGGGGTEAFF. The CDR3 DNA reads TGCAGCGTAGGGGGGGGTGGCACTGAAGCTTTCTTT.

The chain combines TRBV6-5 with TRBJ2-7, with D possibly being TRBD2 (6 bases). Per germline, CDR1 MNHEY and CDR2 SVGAGI. The germline V and J ends were trimmed by 7 bases and 6 bases, with 13 bases remaining between them. This CDR3 spans 12 amino acids. Here the CDR3 reads CASKTSIGEQYF. The CDR3 nucleotides are TGTGCCAGCAAAACTAGCATTGGCGAGCAGTACTTC.

J is TRBJ2-2 and V is TRBV11-2; 9 nucleotides align to TRBD1. Germline V CDR1 and CDR2: SGHAT, FQNNGV. This CDR3 comprises 16 residues. Trimming removed 5 bases from V and 2 bases from J; junction bases left unmatched: 6. CDR3 bases: TGTGCCAGCAGCCGTGGACAGGGGATAAACACCGGGGAGCTGTTTTTT. Protein sequence: CASSRGQGINTGELFF.

The J gene is TRBJ1-3, the V gene TRBV30, with unresolved D. Germline loops: CDR1 GTSNPN, CDR2 SVGIG (reference sequence). The CDR3 extends over 15 amino acids. V lost 1 base to trimming and J lost 2 bases, with 12 bases between them. CDR3 DNA sequence: TGTGCCTGGAGTGGAGACATCCACCCTGGAAACACCATATATTTT. Protein: CAWSGDIHPGNTIYF.

CDR3 sequence reads: CASSSTQSGNTIYF. In DNA, the CDR3 is TGTGCCAGCAGCTCTACTCAATCTGGAAACACCATATATTTT. The V gene is TRBV7-9, the J gene TRBJ1-3; D gene ambiguous. Between the trimmed V and J ends, which lost 4 bases and 1 base, there was a span of 8 bases. CDR1 is SEHNR and CDR2 is FQNEAQ in the germline V gene (reference sequence). CDR3 length equals 14 residues.

The rearrangement links TRBV15 to TRBJ1-4; D perhaps matches TRBD1 (5 bases). Trimming left V 5 bases short and J 7 bases short, with 14 bases between. CDR1 is LNHNV, CDR2 YYDKDF, per germline (reference sequence). The CDR3 covers 14 residues. The DNA of the CDR3 is TGTGCCACCAGCCATGGATTGGGGGGTGAAAAACTGTTTTTT. Translating gives CATSHGLGGEKLFF.

As to this clone: Additional DNA sequences in this sample encode the identical CDR3. The rearrangement links TRBV19 to TRBJ1-5, with D possibly being TRBD1 (5 bases). Germline-derived CDR1 and CDR2 are LNHDA and SQIVND (reference sequence). This CDR3 has 15 residues. The V end lost 1 base, the J end lost 0 bases, and 7 bases lay between the germline ends. CDR3 sequence (DNA): TGTGCCAGTAGTATAGGGGGCTATAGCAATCAGCCCCAGCATTTT. Translation: CASSIGGYSNQPQHF.

The chain has TRBV5-1 and TRBJ2-5; D might be TRBD1 (6 bases). Germline CDR1 and CDR2: SGHRS and YFSETQ. The CDR3 has 16 amino acids. The V gene lost 0 bases and the J gene lost 1 base, with 13 bases spanning the gap. CDR3 DNA sequence: TGCGCCAGCAGCTTGGTAGTGACAGGTAGCCAAGAGACCCAGTACTTC. Translation gives CASSLVVTGSQETQYF.

This sequence joins TRBV7-2 and TRBJ2-7; a weak D match, TRBD2 (5 bases). This CDR3 comprises 14 residues. Trimming shortened V by 0 bases and J by 6 bases, and 12 bases separated the two germline ends. Germline loops: CDR1 SGHTA, CDR2 FQGNSA. The CDR3 bases are TGTGCCAGCAGCTTAGCGCGGCTAGCCGGCGAGCAGTACTTC. Its translation: CASSLARLAGEQYF.

This chain uses TRBV27 with TRBJ2-7, with D unclear. Germline V gene data show CDR1 as MNHEY and CDR2 as SMNVEV (reference sequence). The CDR3 consists of 12 residues. V lost 5 bases, J lost 1 base, and 6 bases lay in between. CDR3 amino acids: CASSAPSYEQYF. CDR3 nucleotide sequence: TGTGCCAGCAGTGCGCCATCCTACGAGCAGTACTTC.

The rearrangement links TRBV7-6 to TRBJ2-2; 10 positions agree with TRBD2. Germline trimming cut 5 bases from V and 6 bases from J; bases unmatched to any gene: 9. Germline V CDR1 and CDR2: SGHVS, FNYEAQ. This CDR3 contains 16 residues. CDR3 amino acids: CASSGSSGGVAGELFF. The CDR3 nucleotides are TGTGCCAGCAGCGGTTCTAGCGGGGGAGTGGCCGGGGAGCTGTTTTTT. Together with reference TRBV7-6 and TRBJ2-2, the CDR3 gives the full variable domain: GAGVSQSPRYKVTKRGQDVALRCDPISGHVSLYWYRQALGQGPEFLTYFNYEAQQDKSGLPNDRFSAERPEGSISTLTIQRTEQRDSAMYRCASSGSSGGVAGELFFGEGSRLTVL.

V gene TRBV9 combines with J gene TRBJ2-7; TRBD2 might be the D (5 bases). With 0 bases removed from V and 3 bases from J, the gap between germline ends came to 16 bases. Germline V gene lookup returns CDR1 SGDLS and CDR2 YYNGEE. There are 16 residues in the CDR3. This CDR3 is CASSVEKVSGNYEQYF. The CDR3 DNA reads as TGTGCCAGCAGCGTAGAAAAAGTAAGCGGAAACTACGAGCAGTACTTC.

The genes are TRBV28 and TRBJ1-2, with D tentatively TRBD1 (5 bases). Germline V gives CDR1 MDHEN, CDR2 SYDVKM. Deletions cut 4 bases from V and 5 bases from J, with 17 bases between. This CDR3 comprises 15 residues. The CDR3 DNA is TGTGCCAGCAGTTCCTGGTGGGCGGGGGAGTATGGCTACACCTTC. Its translation is CASSSWWAGEYGYTF.

The chain is built from TRBV5-1 and TRBJ1-2; TRBD1 agrees at 10 bases. Germline V CDR1 and CDR2: SGHRS, YFSETQ. The CDR3 is 14 residues long. V lost 0 bases, J lost 6 bases, and 2 bases stayed unmatched. This CDR3 is CASSLGQGADGYTF. In DNA, the CDR3 is TGCGCCAGCAGCTTGGGACAGGGGGCAGATGGCTACACCTTC.

This clone was observed a few times. The chain links TRBV6-2 or TRBV6-3 to TRBJ2-1; 11 bases agree with TRBD1. Germline CDR1 reads MNHEY; CDR2 reads SVGEGT. The CDR3 loop spans 18 amino acids. J gave up 3 bases and V 1 base, and 8 bases lay outside the gene matches. The CDR3 reads CASSYFGQGATLYNEQFF. In DNA form, the CDR3 reads TGTGCCAGCAGTTACTTCGGACAGGGGGCAACCCTCTACAATGAGCAGTTCTTC.

The chain uses TRBV10-3 and TRBJ2-7; D gene uncertain. The V gene's germline CDR1 is ENHRY and CDR2 SYGVKD. The CDR3 has 13 residues. V was clipped by 5 bases and J by 0 bases, with 8 bases between them. The CDR3 bases are TGTGCCATCAGTCATAGGAGCTCCTACGAGCAGTACTTC. Protein sequence: CAISHRSSYEQYF.

The chain's CDR3 is CSVEGRGGAEAFF. CDR3 bases: TGCAGCGTTGAGGGCAGGGGTGGCGCTGAAGCTTTCTTT. V usage is TRBV29-1 and J usage is TRBJ1-1; the D gene is possibly TRBD1 (6 bases). CDR1 and CDR2 (germline): SQVTM, ANQGSEA. The length of the CDR3 is 13 residues. Between the trimmed V and J ends, which lost 3 bases and 6 bases, there was a span of 14 bases.

The V gene is TRBV18, the J gene TRBJ2-7; D remains unclear. Germline values: CDR1 KGHSH, CDR2 LQKENI. V lost 0 bases to trimming and J lost 1 base, with 7 bases between them. The CDR3 covers 14 residues. The CDR3 nucleotides are TGTGCCAGCTCACCACCGTCACAGTCCTACGAGCAGTACTTC. Its translation: CASSPPSQSYEQYF.